The 5 T cell receptor beta chains below come from one sample, sequenced in a study of cytomegalovirus exposure and HLA in healthy donors. PCR amplification relied on 60 Vbeta primers (plus 13 Jbeta primers). TCRdb keeps only in-frame clones here, not all; method: immunoSEQ multiplex PCR. Seen in this sample are about 87,000 clones; the ten most common clones hold 15%. The source material was PBMCs. The receptors originated from a man in his forties or fifties in good health and CMV-seropositive.

This chain uses TRBV14 with TRBJ1-1; maybe TRBD1 (6 bases). Trimming removed 0 bases at V and 4 bases at J, with 18 bases between. CDR3 length: 17 amino acids. The germline V gene encodes CDR1 SGHDN and CDR2 FVKESK. The CDR3 loop reads CASSQELGGRNPTEAFF. The CDR3 DNA is TGTGCCAGCAGCCAAGAGTTGGGGGGGCGCAACCCCACTGAAGCTTTCTTT. The full variable domain, in which reference TRBV14 and TRBJ1-1 provide the parts outside the CDR3, is EAGVTQFPSHSVIEKGQTVTLRCDPISGHDNLYWYRRVMGKEIKFLLHFVKESKQDESGMPNNRFLAERTGGTYSTLKVQPAELEDSGVYFCASSQELGGRNPTEAFFGQGTRLTVV.

The chain carries TRBV28 and TRBJ1-2; D may be TRBD1 (6 bases). In germline, CDR1 is MDHEN, CDR2 SYDVKM. V lost 5 bases to trimming and J lost 7 bases, with 17 bases between them. The CDR3 contains 14 residues. CDR3 residues: CASSAQGQGRGYTF. The CDR3 DNA sequence: TGTGCCAGCAGTGCTCAGGGGCAGGGGCGTGGCTACACCTTC.

This chain links TRBV6-4 with TRBJ2-1, with D perhaps TRBD2 (6 bases). Trimming pared 6 bases from V and 6 bases from J, leaving 12 bases between. Germline CDR1 and CDR2: MRHNA and SNTAGT. The CDR3 loop spans 13 amino acids. The CDR3 spells CASSVGTLNEQFF. The CDR3 bases are TGTGCCAGCAGCGTTGGGACTCTCAATGAGCAGTTCTTC.

The rearrangement uses TRBV12-2 and TRBJ2-2; the table assigns TRBD1, which was not confirmed against the DNA. TRBV12-2 is a known pseudogene. The CDR3 loop spans 17 amino acids. CDR3 nucleotides: TGTGCAAGTCGCAAGGACAGGGTGATCAACGACACCGGGGAGCTGTTTTTT. Translation gives CASRKDRVINDTGELFF.

The V gene is TRBV4-3, the J gene TRBJ2-1, with 7 nucleotides matching TRBD2. The CDR3 has 16 amino acids. Germline V lookup: CDR1 LGHNA, CDR2 YSLEER. Losses at the gene ends were 4 bases for V and 4 bases for J; bases not matched to a gene: 10. This CDR3 reads CASSPGGGSGYNEQFF. DNA of the CDR3: TGCGCCAGCAGCCCAGGTGGCGGGAGCGGATACAATGAGCAGTTCTTC.